The 27 T cell receptor beta chains given below trace back to one sample, sequenced in a study of blood T cell repertoires in COVID-19. Profiling relied on immunoSEQ multiplex PCR, and the TCRdb table lists in-frame clones only, not all of them. Of hundreds of thousands of clones in the sample, more than 75% are singletons; the top ten hold about 0.93%. The sample comprised peripheral blood. The origin of the receptors is a man aged 40-55 years with acute or convalescent COVID-19.

The rearrangement joins TRBV9 to TRBJ2-3; TRBD1 aligns across 9 bases. This CDR3 has 16 amino acids. CDR1 is SGDLS, CDR2 YYNGEE, per germline. Trimming at V came to 3 bases and at J to 4 bases, leaving 9 bases not matched to a gene. The CDR3 nucleotides read TGTGCCAGCAGCGCTTACCGGGACAGGGATCCAGATACGCAGTATTTT. Translating it yields CASSAYRDRDPDTQYF.

The CDR3 region has the DNA TGTGCCAGCAGCCGTGGGGGACAGGAAAACTACGAGCAGTACTTC. Protein sequence: CASSRGGQENYEQYF. The chain carries TRBV5-4 and TRBJ2-7, with 8 positions matching TRBD1. V shed 4 bases, J shed 3 bases, and the junction held 9 bases outside the gene matches. The CDR3 extends over 15 amino acids. Germline V gene data show CDR1 as SGHNT and CDR2 as YYREEE (reference sequence).

In its sample, this clone was seen once. This chain connects TRBV12-5 to TRBJ2-7; 15 nucleotides match TRBD2. Germline trimming cut 7 bases from V and 0 bases from J; bases unmatched to any gene: 16. The CDR3 covers 20 residues. Germline CDR1 LGHNT, CDR2 FRNRAP. The CDR3 DNA follows: TGTGCTAGTGCAGATAGGGGTGGGACTAGCGGGGGGACGTCCTCCTACGAGCAGTACTTC. It is translated as CASADRGGTSGGTSSYEQYF. Variable domain in full (rest from reference TRBV12-5 and TRBJ2-7): DARVTQTPRHKVTEMGQEVTMRCQPILGHNTVFWYRQTMMQGLELLAYFRNRAPLDDSGMPKDRFSAEMPDATLATLKIQPSEPRDSAVYFCASADRGGTSGGTSSYEQYFGPGTRLTVT.

The CDR3 spells CASSLSSGGSNTGELFF. Here the CDR3 DNA reads TGTGCCAGCAGTTTATCTAGCGGGGGGTCGAACACCGGGGAGCTGTTTTTT. This chain connects TRBV27 to TRBJ2-2, with 10 bases lining up with TRBD2. Germline values: CDR1 MNHEY, CDR2 SMNVEV (reference sequence). V lost 0 bases and J lost 0; bases outside the gene matches: 1. This CDR3 is built from 17 residues.

V is TRBV7-2 and J is TRBJ1-2; no clear D. Germline V gives CDR1 SGHTA, CDR2 FQGNSA. V gave up 5 bases and J gave up 4 bases, with 26 bases separating them. The CDR3 length is 18 residues. The CDR3 loop reads CASSPTAGVRASGYGYTF. CDR3 coding DNA: TGTGCCAGCAGCCCGACCGCCGGAGTGAGGGCGTCGGGCTATGGCTACACCTTC.

The chain employs TRBV6-5 and TRBJ1-2; D not resolved. The CDR3 has 13 residues. The V gene lost 7 bases and the J gene lost 1 base, with 10 bases spanning the gap. Germline loops: CDR1 MNHEY, CDR2 SVGAGI. CDR3 nucleotides: TGTGCCAGCACTCTAGGATTTAACTATGGCTACACCTTC. As protein: CASTLGFNYGYTF.

Only a few counts were recorded for this clone. This chain connects TRBV10-3 to TRBJ1-6, with a weak D call TRBD1 (6 bases). The V gene lost 3 bases and the J gene lost 4 bases, with 7 bases spanning the gap. CDR1 ENHRY and CDR2 SYGVKD come from the germline V gene. CDR3 length equals 14 residues. The CDR3 DNA is TGTGCCATCAGTGAACAGGGATATAATTCACCCCTCCACTTT. Residues: CAISEQGYNSPLHF.

The chain employs TRBV29-1 and TRBJ1-1; the D is unclear. The CDR3 is made up of 13 amino acids. From germline, CDR1 is SQVTM and CDR2 ANQGSEA. V lost 7 bases and J 2 bases, leaving 14 bases between the germline ends. The CDR3 here is CSALVTANTEAFF. The CDR3 bases are TGCAGCGCCCTTGTAACAGCAAACACTGAAGCTTTCTTT. Drawing the rest from reference TRBV29-1 and TRBJ1-1, the complete variable domain is SAVISQKPSRDICQRGTSLTIQCQVDSQVTMMFWYRQQPGQSLTLIATANQGSEATYESGFVIDKFPISRPNLTFSTLTVSNMSPEDSSIYLCSALVTANTEAFFGQGTRLTVV.

The rearrangement uses TRBV19 and TRBJ2-5; 9 bases align to TRBD2. The CDR3 loop spans 14 amino acids. The germline CDR1 and CDR2 sequences are LNHDA and SQIVND (reference sequence). Unmatched junction bases numbered 3, after V lost 0 bases and J lost 7 bases. The CDR3 loop reads CASSIDLAGPTQYF. The CDR3 nucleotides are TGTGCCAGTAGTATAGATCTAGCGGGGCCGACCCAGTACTTC.

The V gene is TRBV6-5, the J gene TRBJ1-2, with D maybe TRBD1 (5 bases). Germline V gene sequence: CDR1 MNHEY, CDR2 SVGAGI. V lost 2 bases to trimming and J lost 2 bases, with 6 bases between them. The CDR3 is 13 amino acids. The CDR3 bases are TGTGCCAGCAGTTACGGGGCAAACTATGGCTACACCTTC. Amino acid sequence: CASSYGANYGYTF.

This chain joins TRBV7-9 and TRBJ2-4; maybe TRBD2 (6 bases). Germline V CDR1 and CDR2: SEHNR, FQNEAQ (reference sequence). Trimming removed 5 bases from V and 3 bases from J, with 17 bases in between. The CDR3 is 16 residues long. The CDR3 region is CASSPWGREIKNIQYF. The DNA for the CDR3 is TGTGCCAGCAGCCCATGGGGACGGGAGATCAAAAACATTCAGTACTTC.

This rearrangement joins TRBV10-1 to TRBJ2-1; 8 bases map to TRBD1. V lost 3 bases and J lost 3; bases outside the gene matches: 7. The CDR3 has 16 amino acids. Germline V CDR1 and CDR2: WNHNN, SYGVQD (reference sequence). CDR3 DNA sequence: TGCGCCAGCAGTGACCCCGGACAGGGAGGCTACAATGAGCAGTTCTTC. This sequence encodes CASSDPGQGGYNEQFF.

The chain couples TRBV30 to TRBJ2-7; D possibly corresponds to TRBD1 (5 bases). The germline CDR1 and CDR2 sequences are GTSNPN and SVGIG (reference sequence). The CDR3 extends over 11 amino acids. With 1 base removed from V and 6 bases from J, the gap between germline ends came to 7 bases. CDR3 amino acids: CAWSERGEQYF. CDR3 in DNA: TGTGCCTGGAGTGAAAGGGGCGAGCAGTACTTC.

The rearrangement joins TRBV19 to TRBJ2-5; D perhaps matches TRBD1 (5 bases). CDR3 length: 15 residues. CDR1 LNHDA and CDR2 SQIVND come from the germline V gene (reference sequence). Trimming removed 4 bases at V and 5 bases at J, with 17 bases between. For the CDR3, the DNA is TGTGCCAGTAGTAGTCCAGGGTGGATGGAGGAGACCCAGTACTTC. It yields the protein CASSSPGWMEETQYF.

V is TRBV5-4 and J is TRBJ2-3; 7 nucleotides align to TRBD2. CDR3 length: 12 amino acids. Germline V gene data show CDR1 as SGHNT and CDR2 as YYREEE (reference sequence). V gave up 3 bases and J gave up 5 bases; unmatched junction bases: 0. In DNA form, the CDR3 reads TGTGCCAGCAGCTCGGGGGGAGATACGCAGTATTTT. Translated: CASSSGGDTQYF.

A few counts support this clone. This chain uses TRBV18 with TRBJ1-2; no clear D gene. Germline CDR1 KGHSH, CDR2 LQKENI. The CDR3 is 11 residues long. The V end lost 3 bases, the J end lost 5 bases, and 4 bases lay between the germline ends. CDR3 sequence: CASSPQYGYTF. The CDR3 DNA is TGTGCCAGCTCACCTCAGTATGGCTACACCTTC.

The V call is TRBV6-5, the J call TRBJ2-3, with 8 bases lining up with TRBD2. Germline lookup yields CDR1 MNHEY and CDR2 SVGAGI. The CDR3 sequence is 15 residues long. After removal of 4 bases from V and 9 bases from J, the junction contained 12 bases not matched to a gene. DNA of the CDR3: TGTGCCAGCAGTTTTTTCCTCTCGGGACTAGACACGCAGTATTTT. The encoded protein is CASSFFLSGLDTQYF.

The chain links TRBV19 to TRBJ2-3; 7 bases map to TRBD2. The germline V gene encodes CDR1 LNHDA and CDR2 SQIVND (reference sequence). V shed 10 bases and J 4 bases; nucleotides not matched to a gene: 8. The CDR3 loop spans 13 amino acids. The CDR3 DNA follows: TGTGCCACCATGACTAGCAGGTCAGATACGCAGTATTTT. Amino acids: CATMTSRSDTQYF.

V usage is TRBV5-4 and J usage is TRBJ1-1; perhaps TRBD1 as D (5 bases). The CDR3 extends over 15 amino acids. Germline CDR1 reads SGHNT; CDR2 reads YYREEE (reference sequence). Trimming took 2 bases from V and 1 from J, leaving 12 bases between them. CDR3 in amino acids: CASSFIARGNTEAFF. The CDR3, as DNA: TGTGCCAGCAGCTTCATCGCAAGGGGGAACACTGAAGCTTTCTTT. Using reference TRBV5-4 and TRBJ1-1 for the parts outside the CDR3, the full variable domain is ETGVTQSPTHLIKTRGQQVTLRCSSQSGHNTVSWYQQALGQGPQFIFQYYREEENGRGNFPPRFSGLQFPNYSSELNVNALELDDSALYLCASSFIARGNTEAFFGQGTRLTVV.

The rearrangement joins TRBV5-1 to TRBJ2-1; D possibly corresponds to TRBD2 (6 bases). This CDR3 is built from 11 residues. V lost 3 bases to trimming and J lost 10 bases, with 8 bases between them. From germline, CDR1 is SGHRS and CDR2 YFSETQ. The CDR3 loop is CASSWSGEQFF. The CDR3 DNA reads TGCGCCAGCAGCTGGAGCGGGGAGCAGTTCTTC.

The rearrangement uses TRBV7-8 and TRBJ2-5; TRBD2 agrees at 13 bases. V gave up 2 bases and J gave up 3 bases; unmatched junction bases: 9. Germline V gene data show CDR1 as SGHVS and CDR2 as FQNEAQ. The CDR3 contains 18 residues. CDR3 sequence: CASSLYRDGLAGEETQYF. As DNA, the CDR3 is TGTGCCAGCAGCTTATATCGGGATGGACTAGCGGGGGAAGAGACCCAGTACTTC. The variable domain in full, with the rest retrieved from reference TRBV7-8 and TRBJ2-5, is GAGVSQSPRYKVAKRGQDVALRCDPISGHVSLFWYQQALGQGPEFLTYFQNEAQLDKSGLPSDRFFAERPEGSVSTLKIQRTQQEDSAVYLCASSLYRDGLAGEETQYFGPGTRLLVL.

The chain has TRBV5-1 and TRBJ1-1; D not certain. Trimming cost V 5 bases and J 5 bases, with 19 bases left between them. CDR3 size: 15 residues. In germline, CDR1 is SGHRS, CDR2 YFSETQ. For the CDR3, the DNA is TGCGCCAGCAGTAGTAAGGGCGAGGGAAATACTGAAGCTTTCTTT. Residues: CASSSKGEGNTEAFF.

This clone was recorded once. V gene TRBV6-5 combines with J gene TRBJ1-1; 10 bases match TRBD1. In germline, CDR1 is MNHEY, CDR2 SVGAGI. The CDR3 loop spans 15 amino acids. V lost 5 bases to trimming and J lost 8 bases; unmatched junction nucleotides: 11. CDR3 sequence: CASSKPWTGGNEAFF. The DNA for the CDR3 is TGTGCCAGCAGTAAGCCCTGGACAGGGGGAAACGAAGCTTTCTTT.

This clone was seen only once. The chain has TRBV5-1 and TRBJ1-5, with 11 bases identical to TRBD1. V was pared by 1 base and J by 6 bases, with 3 bases of the junction left unmatched. The CDR3 spans 15 residues. Germline assignment: CDR1 SGHRS and CDR2 YFSETQ. The CDR3 coding sequence is TGCGCCAGCAGCTTGCAGGGACAGGGGGGTCAGCCCCAGCATTTT. This translates into CASSLQGQGGQPQHF. Full variable domain (missing parts from reference TRBV5-1 and TRBJ1-5): KAGVTQTPRYLIKTRGQQVTLSCSPISGHRSVSWYQQTPGQGLQFLFEYFSETQRNKGNFPGRFSGRQFSNSRSEMNVSTLELGDSALYLCASSLQGQGGQPQHFGDGTRLSIL.

V and J are TRBV5-6 and TRBJ1-3; D is uncertain. Germline V gene data show CDR1 as SGHDT and CDR2 as YYEEEE. The CDR3 covers 15 residues. V gave up 0 bases and J gave up 4 bases, with 11 bases separating them. Here the CDR3 reads CASSLDALGGNTIYF. CDR3 bases: TGTGCCAGCAGCTTGGATGCCCTCGGGGGAAACACCATATATTTT.

The V and J genes are TRBV28 and TRBJ2-7; D unclear. There are 15 residues in the CDR3. Germline V CDR1 and CDR2: MDHEN, SYDVKM. Between the trimmed V and J ends, which lost 2 bases and 3 bases, there was a span of 14 bases. The DNA of the CDR3 is TGTGCCAGCAGTTTAGAGCGTCTGGAAGGCTACGAGCAGTACTTC. Protein sequence: CASSLERLEGYEQYF.

CDR3 sequence (DNA): TGCGCCAGCAGCTTGGTAGTAGGGACAGGGGGTAACTATGGCTACACCTTC. This sequence encodes CASSLVVGTGGNYGYTF. This chain joins TRBV4-1 and TRBJ1-2; TRBD1 agrees at 11 bases. This CDR3 is 17 amino acids long. V lost 5 bases to trimming and J lost 1 base; unmatched junction nucleotides: 9. Germline V gene data show CDR1 as MGHRA and CDR2 as YSYEKL.